The T cell receptor (beta chain) under discussion was sequenced for a study of CD4 T cells in relation to SARS-CoV-2 and coronaviruses. For the study at large: Controls used an HIV-1 Nef peptide pool or no peptide.

Data came from immunoSEQ multiplex PCR; TCRdb stores just in-frame clones and leaves some out. The sample records 24,000 or so clones, around 72% being singletons. Before the COVID-19 pandemic, during about 2010-2018, CD4+ T cells were taken from unexposed donors. The cells were cultured for about ten days before CD4+ T cells were isolated. The CDR3 loop spans 14 amino acids. V lost 2 bases to trimming and J lost 10 bases; unmatched junction nucleotides: 8. Per germline, CDR1 SGHTA and CDR2 FQGTGA. Notes on this clone: What it binds is not known.

Sequenced: CD4+ T cells from PBMCs, cultured in vitro. The clonotype was recovered from a human donor in good health. The rearrangement links TRBV7-3 to TRBJ2-1; 7 positions match TRBD2. The CDR3 region is CASSLRGREGEQFF. The CDR3 nucleotides read TGTGCCAGCAGCTTACGCGGGAGAGAAGGGGAGCAGTTCTTC.